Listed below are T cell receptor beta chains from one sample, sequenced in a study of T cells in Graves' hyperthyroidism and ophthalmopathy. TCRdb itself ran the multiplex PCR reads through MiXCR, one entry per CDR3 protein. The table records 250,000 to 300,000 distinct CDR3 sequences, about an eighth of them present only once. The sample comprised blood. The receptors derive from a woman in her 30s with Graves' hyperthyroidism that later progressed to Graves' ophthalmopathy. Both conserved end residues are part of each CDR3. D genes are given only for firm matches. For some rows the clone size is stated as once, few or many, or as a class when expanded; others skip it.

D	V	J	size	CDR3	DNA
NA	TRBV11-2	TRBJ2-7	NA	CASSLGAGSEAYEQYF	TGTGCCAGCAGCTTAGGGGCGGGCTCGGAGGCCTACGAGCAGTACTTC
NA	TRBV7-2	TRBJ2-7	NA	CASSEFGLAHEQYF	TGTGCCAGCAGTGAATTTGGGCTAGCCCACGAGCAGTACTTC
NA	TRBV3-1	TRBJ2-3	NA	CASSQVGLETQYF	TGTGCCAGCAGCCAAGTTGGACTCGAAACGCAGTATTTT
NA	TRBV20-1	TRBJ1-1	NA	CSAPPWANTEAFF	TGCAGTGCTCCCCCCTGGGCAAACACTGAAGCTTTCTTT
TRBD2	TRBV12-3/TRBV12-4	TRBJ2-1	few	CASIPRLAEYNEQFF	TGTGCCAGCATCCCCAGACTAGCAGAATACAATGAGCAGTTCTTC
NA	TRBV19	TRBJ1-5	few	CASSIGRINQPQHF	TGTGCCAGTAGTATCGGTCGGATCAATCAGCCCCAGCATTTT
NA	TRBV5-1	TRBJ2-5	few	CASSLIREEETQYF	TGCGCCAGCAGCTTGATCAGGGAAGAGGAGACCCAGTACTTC
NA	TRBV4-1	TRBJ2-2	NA	CASSSPFATENTGELFF	TGCGCCAGCAGCTCACCCTTCGCGACAGAAAACACCGGGGAGCTGTTTTTT
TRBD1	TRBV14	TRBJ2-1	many	CASSEKPGGRYNEQFF	TGTGCCAGCAGCGAAAAACCAGGGGGACGTTACAATGAGCAGTTCTTC
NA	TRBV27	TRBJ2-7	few	CASNLATTYEQYF	TGTGCCAGCAATTTAGCGACGACCTACGAGCAGTACTTC
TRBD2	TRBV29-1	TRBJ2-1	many	CSVVIAGDYQFF	TGCAGCGTTGTTATAGCGGGAGATTACCAGTTCTTC
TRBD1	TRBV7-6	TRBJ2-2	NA	CASSNRPDRGSTGELFF	TGTGCCAGCAGCAACCGCCCGGACAGGGGCTCGACCGGGGAGCTGTTTTTT
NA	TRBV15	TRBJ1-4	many	CATSYSAGNEKLFF	TGTGCCACCAGCTACTCGGCCGGTAATGAAAAACTGTTTTTT
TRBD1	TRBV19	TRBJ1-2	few	CASSGQGINYGYTF	TGTGCCAGTAGTGGACAGGGGATTAACTATGGCTACACCTTC
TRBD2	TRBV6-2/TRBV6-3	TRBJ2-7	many	CASSYPPRGRASYEQYF	TGTGCCAGCAGTTACCCTCCCCGGGGGAGGGCCTCCTACGAGCAGTACTTC
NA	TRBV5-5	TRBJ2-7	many	CASSSGFLTSYEQYF	TGTGCCAGCAGCTCGGGGTTTCTTACGTCCTACGAGCAGTACTTC
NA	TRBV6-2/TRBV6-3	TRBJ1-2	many	CASRKLDSTPFGYTF	TGTGCCAGCAGGAAGTTGGACAGTACCCCCTTCGGCTACACCTTC
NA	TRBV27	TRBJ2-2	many	CASSPWTVANTGELFF	TGTGCCAGCAGTCCTTGGACGGTCGCGAACACCGGGGAGCTGTTTTTT